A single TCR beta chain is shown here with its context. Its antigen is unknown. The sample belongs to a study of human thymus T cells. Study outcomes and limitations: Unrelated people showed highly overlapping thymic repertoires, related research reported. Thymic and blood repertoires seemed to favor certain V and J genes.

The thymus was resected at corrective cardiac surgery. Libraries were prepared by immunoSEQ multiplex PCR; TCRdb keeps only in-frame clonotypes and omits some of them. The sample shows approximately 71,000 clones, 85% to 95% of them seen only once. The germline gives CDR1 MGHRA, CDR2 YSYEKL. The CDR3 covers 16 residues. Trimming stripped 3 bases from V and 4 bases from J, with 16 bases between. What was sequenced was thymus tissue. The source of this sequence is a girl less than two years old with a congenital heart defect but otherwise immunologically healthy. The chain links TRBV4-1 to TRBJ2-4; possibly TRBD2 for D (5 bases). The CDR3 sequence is CASSQRVWMEKNIQYF. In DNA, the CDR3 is TGCGCCAGCAGCCAGCGGGTGTGGATGGAGAAAAACATTCAGTACTTC.